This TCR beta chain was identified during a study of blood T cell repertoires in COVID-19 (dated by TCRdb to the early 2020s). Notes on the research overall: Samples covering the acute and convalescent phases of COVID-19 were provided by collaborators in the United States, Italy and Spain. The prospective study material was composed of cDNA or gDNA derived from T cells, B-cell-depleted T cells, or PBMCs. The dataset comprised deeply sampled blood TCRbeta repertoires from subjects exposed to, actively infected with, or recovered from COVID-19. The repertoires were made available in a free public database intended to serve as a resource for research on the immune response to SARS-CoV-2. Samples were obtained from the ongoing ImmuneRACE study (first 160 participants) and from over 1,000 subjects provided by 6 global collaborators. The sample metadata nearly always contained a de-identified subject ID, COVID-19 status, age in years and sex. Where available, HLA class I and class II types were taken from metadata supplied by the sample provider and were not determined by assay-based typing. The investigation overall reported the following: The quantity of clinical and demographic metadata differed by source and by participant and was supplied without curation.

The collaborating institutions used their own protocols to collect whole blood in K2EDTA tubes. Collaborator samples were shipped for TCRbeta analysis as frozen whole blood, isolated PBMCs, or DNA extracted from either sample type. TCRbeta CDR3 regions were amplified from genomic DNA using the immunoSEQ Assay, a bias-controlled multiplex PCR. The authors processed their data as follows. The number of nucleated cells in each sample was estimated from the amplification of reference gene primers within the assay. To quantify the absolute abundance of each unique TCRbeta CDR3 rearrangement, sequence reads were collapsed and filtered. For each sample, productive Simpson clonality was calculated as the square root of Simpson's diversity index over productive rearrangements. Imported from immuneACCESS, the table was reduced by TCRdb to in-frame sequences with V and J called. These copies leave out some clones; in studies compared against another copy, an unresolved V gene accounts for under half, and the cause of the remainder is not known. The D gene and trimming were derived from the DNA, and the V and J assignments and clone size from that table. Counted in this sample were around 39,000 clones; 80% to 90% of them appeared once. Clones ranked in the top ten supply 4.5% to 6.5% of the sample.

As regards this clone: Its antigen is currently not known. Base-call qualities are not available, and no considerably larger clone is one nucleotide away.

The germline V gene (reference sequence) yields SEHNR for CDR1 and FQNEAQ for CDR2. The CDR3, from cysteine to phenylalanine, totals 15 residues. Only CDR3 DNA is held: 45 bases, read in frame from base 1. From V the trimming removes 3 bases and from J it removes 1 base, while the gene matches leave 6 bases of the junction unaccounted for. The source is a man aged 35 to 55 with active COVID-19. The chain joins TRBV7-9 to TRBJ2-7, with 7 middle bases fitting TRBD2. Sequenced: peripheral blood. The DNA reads TGTGCCAGCAGCTTTGGAGCGGGGCCGTCCTACGAGCAGTACTTC. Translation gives CASSFGAGPSYEQYF.